The 29 T cell receptor beta chains below all came from one sample that was sequenced in a study of T cells after yellow fever vaccination. MiXCR, applied by TCRdb to the 5' RACE reads, yields one record per CDR3 protein. The table records some 300,000 distinct CDR3 sequences, less than 9.5% of them present only once. Sequenced here: CD4+ T cells sorted from PBMCs, sampled 5 days after the yellow fever booster vaccination. These receptors came from a man aged 18 to 30 who received the YFV17D yellow fever vaccine.

This clonotype was observed many times. V usage is TRBV7-2 and J usage is TRBJ1-2, with TRBD1 matching over 9 bases. The germline V gene encodes CDR1 SGHTA and CDR2 FQGNSA. The CDR3 sequence is 15 residues long. The trim removed 6 bases at V and 5 bases at J, leaving 10 bases unmatched. The CDR3 sequence is CASSGRDRDSYGYTF. The CDR3, as DNA: TGTGCCAGCAGTGGCCGGGACAGGGATTCTTATGGCTACACCTTC.

A few counts support this clonotype. This chain uses TRBV12-3 or TRBV12-4 with TRBJ2-3; 8 nucleotides match TRBD2. The length of the CDR3 is 15 residues. After removal of 7 bases from V and 2 bases from J, the junction contained 8 bases not matched to a gene. For the CDR3, the DNA is TGTGCCAGCACCCCCGGGGGGGCAGACACAGATACGCAGTATTTT. It encodes CASTPGGADTDTQYF.

This clonotype was seen ten or more times. The rearrangement joins TRBV12-3 or TRBV12-4 to TRBJ2-4; D is unclear. The CDR3 has 13 amino acids. Trimming pared 6 bases from V and 3 bases from J, leaving 9 bases between. The CDR3 is CASSANGKNIQYF. The CDR3, as DNA: TGTGCCAGCAGCGCAAACGGCAAAAACATTCAGTACTTC.

This rearrangement joins TRBV5-4 to TRBJ2-7; TRBD1 agrees at 8 bases. V was clipped by 3 bases and J by 3 bases; unmatched bases: 5. Germline loops: CDR1 SGHNT, CDR2 YYREEE (reference sequence). The CDR3 consists of 14 residues. This CDR3 is CASSSNRGDYEQYV. CDR3 nucleotide sequence: TGTGCCAGCAGCTCGAACAGGGGGGACTACGAGCAGTACGTC.

This clonotype has just a few counts. This CDR3 is CASSLNRDSDYF. The CDR3 coding sequence is TGTGCCAGCTCACTAAACCGGGACTCAGATTACTTC. This chain connects TRBV18 to TRBJ2-4; possibly TRBD2 for D (6 bases). The germline V gene encodes CDR1 KGHSH and CDR2 LQKENI. Trimming shortened V by 4 bases and J by 16 bases, and 17 bases separated the two germline ends. This CDR3 has 12 residues.

The J gene is TRBJ2-5, the V gene TRBV5-1; D is unclear. This CDR3 is built from 13 residues. The V gene's germline CDR1 is SGHRS and CDR2 YFSETQ. V was pared by 3 bases and J by 5 bases, with 11 bases between. As DNA, the CDR3 is TGCGCCAGCAGCTCGTATGCCTCGGAGACCCAGTACTTC. This translates into CASSSYASETQYF.

In this sample, this clonotype turned up many times. For the CDR3, the DNA is TGCGCCAGCAGCTTGGGAGGGGGGAGCACTGAAGCTTTCTTT. Amino acid sequence: CASSLGGGSTEAFF. The V gene is TRBV5-1, the J gene TRBJ1-1; a weak D match, TRBD1 (6 bases). The V end was cut by 0 bases, the J end by 4 bases, with 10 bases between. The germline V gene encodes CDR1 SGHRS and CDR2 YFSETQ. The CDR3 sequence is 14 residues long.

The V gene is TRBV7-3, the J gene TRBJ2-3, with TRBD2 matching over 8 bases. Germline V gene data show CDR1 as SGHTA and CDR2 as FQGTGA. The CDR3 spans 13 residues. With V trimmed by 3 bases and J by 10 bases, 6 bases remained unmatched. CDR3 DNA: TGTGCCAGCAGCTTGAATAGCGGGGACGCGCAGTATTTT. It translates to CASSLNSGDAQYF.

The chain recombines TRBV3-1 with TRBJ1-1; D remains ambiguous. Trimming stripped 3 bases from V and 0 bases from J, with 8 bases between. Looked up from germline, CDR1 is LGHDT and CDR2 is YNNKEL (reference sequence). This CDR3 is built from 14 residues. CDR3 amino acids: CASSHRALNTEAFF. The CDR3 region has the DNA TGTGCCAGCAGCCACCGGGCCTTGAACACTGAAGCTTTCTTT.

This chain connects TRBV7-2 to TRBJ1-2, with D tentatively TRBD1 (6 bases). Trimming left V 0 bases short and J 5 bases short, with 16 bases between. This CDR3 has 16 amino acids. Germline CDR1 SGHTA, CDR2 FQGNSA. The CDR3 DNA reads as TGTGCCAGCAGCTTAGCCGAAGGACAGAGCTGGTATGGCTACACCTTC. It translates to CASSLAEGQSWYGYTF.

CDR3 bases: TGTGCCAGCAGCCAAAGGTATGGCTATGAGCAGTTCTTC. Its translation: CASSQRYGYEQFF. The chain uses TRBV3-1 and TRBJ2-1; D is undetermined. This CDR3 is built from 13 residues. The germline gives CDR1 LGHDT, CDR2 YNNKEL (reference sequence). V was trimmed by 2 bases and J by 8 bases, leaving 10 bases between them.

V usage is TRBV20-1 and J usage is TRBJ2-5, with 7 positions matching TRBD1. With 3 bases clipped from V and 6 bases from J, the junction kept 7 bases outside the gene matches. Germline V gene sequence: CDR1 DFQATT, CDR2 SNEGSKA (reference sequence). This CDR3 region has 13 residues. CDR3 sequence: CSARQTGPQTQYF. In nucleotides, the CDR3 is TGCAGTGCTAGGCAGACAGGGCCCCAGACCCAGTACTTC.

This clonotype turned up a few times. V usage is TRBV3-1 and J usage is TRBJ2-7; TRBD1 is a possible D gene (5 bases). The germline V gene has CDR1 LGHDT and CDR2 YNNKEL (reference sequence). The CDR3 has 14 residues. V was pared by 1 base and J by 3 bases, with 10 bases between. CDR3 amino acids: CASSQGGRDYEQYV. The CDR3 DNA reads TGTGCCAGCAGCCAAGGCGGCAGGGACTACGAGCAGTACGTC.

The table lists this clonotype with a few counts. The genes are TRBV23-1 and TRBJ2-7, with D unresolved. TRBV23-1 is sorted into the ORF group, with uncertain function. Trimming removed 0 bases at V and 3 bases at J, with 12 bases between. The CDR3 contains 15 residues. CDR3 sequence: CASSQSGYLLYEQYV. The DNA for the CDR3 is TGCGCCAGCAGTCAATCAGGTTATCTTCTCTACGAGCAGTACGTC.

This clonotype was recorded at least ten times. The chain is built from TRBV7-2 and TRBJ1-3; D uncertain. This CDR3 region has 17 residues. Germline-derived CDR1 and CDR2 are SGHTA and FQGNSA. V dropped 4 bases and J dropped 4 bases, with 20 bases sitting between them. The DNA of the CDR3 is TGTGCCAGCAGCTATCAGCCAATCTCGACTTCCGGAAACACCATATATTTT. This gives the protein CASSYQPISTSGNTIYF.

The chain carries TRBV20-1 and TRBJ1-6; D gene unclear. CDR1 DFQATT and CDR2 SNEGSKA come from the germline V gene (reference sequence). The CDR3 has 10 residues. V was trimmed by 4 bases and J by 11 bases, leaving 6 bases between them. Here the CDR3 reads CSATPPPLHF. In DNA, the CDR3 is TGCAGTGCTACACCTCCACCCCTCCACTTT.

This clonotype was counted only a few times. The gene calls are TRBV6-1 and TRBJ2-4; D is undetermined. CDR1 is MNHNS, CDR2 SASEGT, per germline. V dropped 2 bases and J dropped 6 bases, with 11 bases sitting between them. This CDR3 spans 14 amino acids. DNA for the CDR3: TGTGCCAGCAGTGAAAGTGGAGAAAGAAACATTCAGTACTTC. Protein: CASSESGERNIQYF.

V is TRBV7-7 and J is TRBJ2-1; TRBD1 is a possible D gene (6 bases). Trimming stripped 5 bases from V and 9 bases from J, with 17 bases between. The germline V gene encodes CDR1 SSHAT and CDR2 FNYEAQ (reference sequence). This CDR3 has 14 amino acids. CDR3 region: CASSPQIQGSEQFF. CDR3 nucleotide sequence: TGTGCCAGCAGCCCACAGATACAGGGAAGTGAGCAGTTCTTC.

This clonotype has a handful of counts. The chain recombines TRBV5-1 with TRBJ2-3; the D is unclear. The V gene lost 3 bases and the J gene lost 2 bases, with 16 bases spanning the gap. CDR3 length: 16 residues. Germline CDR1 and CDR2: SGHRS and YFSETQ. The CDR3 is CASSSTGPPNTDTQYF. DNA of the CDR3: TGCGCCAGCAGCTCGACGGGTCCCCCGAACACAGATACGCAGTATTTT.

There are a few counts of this clonotype. V gene TRBV6-6 combines with J gene TRBJ2-5, with 7 bases identical to TRBD2. Germline CDR1 reads MNHNY; CDR2 reads SVGAGI (reference sequence). J gave up 0 bases and V 5 bases, and 15 bases lay outside the gene matches. There are 18 residues in the CDR3. CDR3 bases: TGTGCCAGCAGTCCCGGGGATTCAGCGGGGAATTACCAAGAGACCCAGTACTTC. It specifies CASSPGDSAGNYQETQYF.

Here the CDR3 reads CASMRDLGTGANVLTF. The CDR3 region has the DNA TGCGCCAGCATGAGGGATTTGGGGACGGGGGCCAACGTCCTGACTTTC. This sequence joins TRBV5-1 and TRBJ2-6; perhaps D is TRBD1 or TRBD2 (5 bases each). V lost 6 bases to trimming and J lost 4 bases, with 17 bases between them. The germline CDR1 and CDR2 sequences are SGHRS and YFSETQ. The CDR3 consists of 16 residues.

This clonotype was seen ten or more times. The chain recombines TRBV9 with TRBJ1-2, with D possibly being TRBD1 (5 bases). Germline V gene lookup returns CDR1 SGDLS and CDR2 YYNGEE. With 0 bases removed from V and 4 bases from J, the gap between germline ends came to 10 bases. The length of the CDR3 is 14 residues. The CDR3 loop is CASSVAEGLYGYTF. The CDR3 DNA reads TGTGCCAGCAGCGTAGCGGAGGGGCTCTATGGCTACACCTTC.

The chain couples TRBV20-1 to TRBJ1-5, with D unresolved. The length of the CDR3 is 12 residues. Between the trimmed V and J ends, which lost 7 bases and 4 bases, there was a span of 11 bases. The germline CDR1 and CDR2 sequences are DFQATT and SNEGSKA (reference sequence). The CDR3 sequence is CSVGRENQPQHF. In DNA form, the CDR3 reads TGCAGTGTAGGGCGGGAAAATCAGCCCCAGCATTTT.

The gene calls are TRBV6-6 and TRBJ1-6; no reliable D call. Trimming left V 5 bases short and J 8 bases short, with 16 bases between. From germline, CDR1 is MNHNY and CDR2 SVGAGI (reference sequence). The CDR3 consists of 15 residues. The CDR3 is CASSRLEVMHSPLHF. Here the CDR3 DNA reads TGTGCCAGCAGTAGACTCGAGGTCATGCATTCACCCCTCCACTTT.

V is TRBV2 and J is TRBJ2-5; D possibly uses TRBD1 or TRBD2 (6 bases each). This CDR3 comprises 15 residues. Germline V gene lookup returns CDR1 SNHLY and CDR2 FYNNEI. V lost 7 bases, J lost 5 bases, and 20 bases lay in between. CDR3 sequence: CASKGGSTQFETQYF. The CDR3 DNA is TGTGCCAGCAAGGGGGGATCGACCCAATTTGAGACCCAGTACTTC. The full variable domain, in which reference TRBV2 and TRBJ2-5 provide the parts outside the CDR3, is EPEVTQTPSHQVTQMGQEVILRCVPISNHLYFYWYRQILGQKVEFLVSFYNNEISEKSEIFDDQFSVERPDGSNFTLKIRSTKLEDSAMYFCASKGGSTQFETQYFGPGTRLLVL.

This clonotype came up many times. The chain has TRBV5-5 and TRBJ1-2, with D possibly TRBD1 on 5 matching bases. Between the trimmed V and J ends, which lost 0 bases and 4 bases, there was a span of 13 bases. The germline V gene has CDR1 SGHKS and CDR2 YYEKEE (reference sequence). This CDR3 contains 15 residues. The DNA for the CDR3 is TGTGCCAGCAGCTTGGTCGGTACAGGACCCTATGGCTACACCTTC. As protein: CASSLVGTGPYGYTF.

The rearrangement links TRBV7-2 to TRBJ2-5; a weak D match, TRBD2 (6 bases). Germline V lookup: CDR1 SGHTA, CDR2 FQGNSA. CDR3 length equals 13 residues. V was clipped by 7 bases and J by 9 bases, with 18 bases between them. Written as DNA, the CDR3 is TGTGCCAGCACTTTTTTGGGTCCGGGGGCCCAGTACTTC. It specifies CASTFLGPGAQYF.

The rearrangement links TRBV7-8 to TRBJ2-5, with 8 bases fitting TRBD1. The ends lost 4 bases at V and 6 bases at J; junction bases unmatched: 4. Germline V gives CDR1 SGHVS, CDR2 FQNEAQ. This CDR3 is built from 13 residues. The CDR3 DNA is TGTGCCAGCAGCTCTCGACAGGGGCAGACCCAGTACTTC. Its protein product is CASSSRQGQTQYF.

This clonotype showed up just a few times. This chain uses TRBV9 with TRBJ2-5, with 14 bases that match TRBD2. The CDR3 extends over 17 amino acids. CDR1 is SGDLS and CDR2 is YYNGEE in the germline V gene. V shed 4 bases and J 5 bases; nucleotides not matched to a gene: 10. CDR3 amino acids: CASSPTSGGAGEETQYF. CDR3 bases: TGTGCCAGCAGCCCGACTAGCGGGGGGGCCGGGGAGGAGACCCAGTACTTC.